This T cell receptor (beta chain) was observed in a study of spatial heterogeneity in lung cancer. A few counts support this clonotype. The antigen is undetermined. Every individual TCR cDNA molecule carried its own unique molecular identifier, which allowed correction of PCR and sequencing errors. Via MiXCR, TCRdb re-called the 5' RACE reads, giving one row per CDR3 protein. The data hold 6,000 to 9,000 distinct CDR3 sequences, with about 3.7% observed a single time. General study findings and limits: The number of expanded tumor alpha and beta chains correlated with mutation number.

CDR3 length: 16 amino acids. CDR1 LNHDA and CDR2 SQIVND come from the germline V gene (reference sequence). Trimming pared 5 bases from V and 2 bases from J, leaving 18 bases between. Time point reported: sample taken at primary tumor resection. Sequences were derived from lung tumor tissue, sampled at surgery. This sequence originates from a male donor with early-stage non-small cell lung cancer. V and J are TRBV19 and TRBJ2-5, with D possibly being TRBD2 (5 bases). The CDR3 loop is CASSFSGSGGQETQYF. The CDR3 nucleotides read TGTGCCAGTAGTTTTTCGGGGTCAGGCGGTCAAGAGACCCAGTACTTC.